This T cell receptor (beta chain) was profiled in a study of blood T cells in healthy people across ages. Through a sample-barcoded 5' primer and a J-beta primer mix, a second PCR was run for roughly 7 to 11 cycles. TCRdb independently ran MiXCR on the 5' RACE reads; one entry per CDR3 protein. Among around 1,700,000 distinct CDR3 sequences listed, about 30% were seen once. The CDR3 is 13 residues long. Trimming left V 8 bases short and J 2 bases short, with 13 bases between. The V call is TRBV12-3 or TRBV12-4, the J call TRBJ2-7; D is possibly TRBD2 (5 bases). Source material: blood. This TCR derives from a young woman in good health. CDR3 sequence: CASYKRSTYEQYF. Written as DNA, the CDR3 is TGTGCCAGCTATAAGCGGAGTACCTACGAGCAGTACTTC.